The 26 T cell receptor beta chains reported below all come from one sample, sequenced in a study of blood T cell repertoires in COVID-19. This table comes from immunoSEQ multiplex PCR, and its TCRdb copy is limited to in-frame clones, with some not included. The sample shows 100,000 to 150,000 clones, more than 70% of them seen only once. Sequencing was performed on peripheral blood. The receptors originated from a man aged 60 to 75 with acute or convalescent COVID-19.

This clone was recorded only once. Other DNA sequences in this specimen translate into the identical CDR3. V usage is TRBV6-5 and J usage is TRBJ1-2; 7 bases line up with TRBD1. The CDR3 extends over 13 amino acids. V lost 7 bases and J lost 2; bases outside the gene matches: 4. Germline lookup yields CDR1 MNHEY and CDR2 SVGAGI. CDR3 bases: TGTGCCAGCAAGAGGACAGGAAACTATGGCTACACCTTC. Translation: CASKRTGNYGYTF.

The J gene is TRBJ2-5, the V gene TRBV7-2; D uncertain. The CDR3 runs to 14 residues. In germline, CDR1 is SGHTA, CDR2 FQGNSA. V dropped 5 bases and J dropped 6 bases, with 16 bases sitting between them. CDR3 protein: CASSLTWAMQTQYF. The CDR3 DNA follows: TGTGCCAGCAGCCTCACTTGGGCGATGCAGACCCAGTACTTC.

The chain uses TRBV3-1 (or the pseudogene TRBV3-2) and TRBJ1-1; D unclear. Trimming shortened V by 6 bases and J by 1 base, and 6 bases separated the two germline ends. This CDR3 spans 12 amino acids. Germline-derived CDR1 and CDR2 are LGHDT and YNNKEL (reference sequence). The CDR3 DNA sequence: TGTGCCAGCAGTTCCGGGAACACTGAAGCTTTCTTT. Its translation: CASSSGNTEAFF.

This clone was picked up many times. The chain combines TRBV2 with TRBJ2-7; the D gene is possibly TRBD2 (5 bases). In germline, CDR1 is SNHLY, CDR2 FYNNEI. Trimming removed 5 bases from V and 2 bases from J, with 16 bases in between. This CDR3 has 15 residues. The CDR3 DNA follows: TGTGCCAGCAGTTCCCGACCGAGCGGACCCTACGAGCAGTACTTC. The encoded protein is CASSSRPSGPYEQYF.

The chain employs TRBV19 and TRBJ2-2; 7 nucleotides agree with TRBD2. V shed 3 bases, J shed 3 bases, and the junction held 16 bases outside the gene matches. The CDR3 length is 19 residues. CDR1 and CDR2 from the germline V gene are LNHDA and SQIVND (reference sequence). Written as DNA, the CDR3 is TGTGCCAGTAGTATGCTCCGGGGGACTAAACTCCGGGACACCGGGGAGCTGTTTTTT. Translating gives CASSMLRGTKLRDTGELFF. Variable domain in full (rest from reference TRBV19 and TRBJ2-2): DGGITQSPKYLFRKEGQNVTLSCEQNLNHDAMYWYRQDPGQGLRLIYYSQIVNDFQKGDIAEGYSVSREKKESFPLTVTSAQKNPTAFYLCASSMLRGTKLRDTGELFFGEGSRLTVL.

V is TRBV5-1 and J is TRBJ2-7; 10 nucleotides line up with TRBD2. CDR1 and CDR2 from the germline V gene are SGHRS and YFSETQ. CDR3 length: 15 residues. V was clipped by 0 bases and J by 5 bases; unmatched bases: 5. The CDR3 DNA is TGCGCCAGCAGCTTGGTAGTAGCGGGGGGCCACGAGCAGTACTTC. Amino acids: CASSLVVAGGHEQYF.

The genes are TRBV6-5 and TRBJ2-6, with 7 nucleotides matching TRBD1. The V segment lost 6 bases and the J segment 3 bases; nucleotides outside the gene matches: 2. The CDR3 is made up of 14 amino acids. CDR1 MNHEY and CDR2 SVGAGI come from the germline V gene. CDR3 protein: CASRNRGGANVLTF. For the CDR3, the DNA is TGTGCCAGCAGAAACAGGGGTGGGGCCAACGTCCTGACTTTC.

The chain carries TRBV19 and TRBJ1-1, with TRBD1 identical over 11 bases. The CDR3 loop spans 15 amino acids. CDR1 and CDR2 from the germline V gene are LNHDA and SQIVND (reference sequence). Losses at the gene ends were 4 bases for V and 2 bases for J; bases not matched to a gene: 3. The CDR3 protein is CASSSGQGANTEAFF. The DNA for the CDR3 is TGTGCCAGTAGTAGCGGACAGGGGGCAAACACTGAAGCTTTCTTT.

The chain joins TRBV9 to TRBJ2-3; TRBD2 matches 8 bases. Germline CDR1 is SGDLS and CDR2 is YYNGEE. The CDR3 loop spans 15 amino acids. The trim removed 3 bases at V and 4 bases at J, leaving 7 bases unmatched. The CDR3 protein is CASSAREGLADTQYF. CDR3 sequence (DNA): TGTGCCAGCAGCGCCCGGGAGGGACTAGCAGATACGCAGTATTTT. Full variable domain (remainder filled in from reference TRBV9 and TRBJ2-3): DSGVTQTPKHLITATGQRVTLRCSPRSGDLSVYWYQQSLDQGLQFLIQYYNGEERAKGNILERFSAQQFPDLHSELNLSSLELGDSALYFCASSAREGLADTQYFGPGTRLTVL.

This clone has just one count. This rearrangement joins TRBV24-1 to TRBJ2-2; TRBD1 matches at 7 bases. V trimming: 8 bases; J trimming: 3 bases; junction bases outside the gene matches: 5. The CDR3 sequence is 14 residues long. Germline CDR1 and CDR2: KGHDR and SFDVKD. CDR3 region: CATKGDRDTGELFF. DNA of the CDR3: TGTGCCACCAAGGGAGACAGGGACACCGGGGAGCTGTTTTTT.

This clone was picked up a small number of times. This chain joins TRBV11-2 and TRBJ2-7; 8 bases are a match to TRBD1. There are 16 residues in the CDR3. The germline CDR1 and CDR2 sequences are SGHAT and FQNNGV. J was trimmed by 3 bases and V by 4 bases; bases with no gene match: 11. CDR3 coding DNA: TGTGCCAGCAGCTCAACCCTCCAGGGGGCCTTCTACGAGCAGTACTTC. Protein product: CASSSTLQGAFYEQYF.

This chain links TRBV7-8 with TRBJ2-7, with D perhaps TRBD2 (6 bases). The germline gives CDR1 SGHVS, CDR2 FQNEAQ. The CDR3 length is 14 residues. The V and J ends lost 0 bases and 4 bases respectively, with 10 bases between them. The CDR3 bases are TGTGCCAGCAGCTTAGCGCGGGAAACTTACGAGCAGTACTTC. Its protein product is CASSLARETYEQYF.

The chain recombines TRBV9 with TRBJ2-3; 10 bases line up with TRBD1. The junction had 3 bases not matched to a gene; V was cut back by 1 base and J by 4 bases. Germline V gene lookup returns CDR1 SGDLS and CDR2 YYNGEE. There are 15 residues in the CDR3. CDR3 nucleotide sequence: TGTGCCAGCAGCGTAAGACAGGGGGCGGCAGATACGCAGTATTTT. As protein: CASSVRQGAADTQYF.

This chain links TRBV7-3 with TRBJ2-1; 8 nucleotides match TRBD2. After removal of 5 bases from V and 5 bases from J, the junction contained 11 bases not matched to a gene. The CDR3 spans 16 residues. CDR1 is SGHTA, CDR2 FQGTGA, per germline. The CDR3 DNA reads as TGTGCCAGCAGCCTCCGGACTAGCCAACTACACAATGAGCAGTTCTTC. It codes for CASSLRTSQLHNEQFF.

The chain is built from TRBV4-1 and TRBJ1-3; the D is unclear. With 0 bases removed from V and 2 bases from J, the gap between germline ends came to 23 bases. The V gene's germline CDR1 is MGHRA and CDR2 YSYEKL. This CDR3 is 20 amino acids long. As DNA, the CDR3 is TGCGCCAGCAGCCAAGATTGGAGGACGGTAGGACTAACCGCTGGAAACACCATATATTTT. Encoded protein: CASSQDWRTVGLTAGNTIYF.

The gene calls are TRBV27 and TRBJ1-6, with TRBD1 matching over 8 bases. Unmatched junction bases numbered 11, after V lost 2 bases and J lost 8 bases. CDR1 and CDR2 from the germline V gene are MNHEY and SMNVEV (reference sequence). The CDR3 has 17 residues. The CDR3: CASSLRVGDRNYSPLHF. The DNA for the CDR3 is TGTGCCAGCAGTTTAAGAGTAGGGGACAGGAATTATTCACCCCTCCACTTT.

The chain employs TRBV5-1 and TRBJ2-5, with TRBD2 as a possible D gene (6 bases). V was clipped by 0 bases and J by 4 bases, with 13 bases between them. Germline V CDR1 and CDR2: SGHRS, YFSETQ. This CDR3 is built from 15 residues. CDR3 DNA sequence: TGCGCCAGCAGCTTGGGATCCGCCGGGGGAGAGACCCAGTACTTC. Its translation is CASSLGSAGGETQYF.

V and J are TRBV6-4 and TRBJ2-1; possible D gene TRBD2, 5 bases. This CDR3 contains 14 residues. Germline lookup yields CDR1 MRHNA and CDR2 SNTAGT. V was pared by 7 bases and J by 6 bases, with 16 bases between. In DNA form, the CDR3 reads TGTGCCAGCAAGGCCACATTGGGGAGCAATGAGCAGTTCTTC. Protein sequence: CASKATLGSNEQFF.

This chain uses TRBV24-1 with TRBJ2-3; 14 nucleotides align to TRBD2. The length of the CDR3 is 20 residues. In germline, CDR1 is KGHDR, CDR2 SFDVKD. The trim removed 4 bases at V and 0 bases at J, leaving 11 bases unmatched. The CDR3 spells CATSEGTGRLAGGSTDTQYF. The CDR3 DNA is TGTGCCACCAGTGAAGGTACCGGGAGACTAGCGGGGGGGAGCACAGATACGCAGTATTTT.

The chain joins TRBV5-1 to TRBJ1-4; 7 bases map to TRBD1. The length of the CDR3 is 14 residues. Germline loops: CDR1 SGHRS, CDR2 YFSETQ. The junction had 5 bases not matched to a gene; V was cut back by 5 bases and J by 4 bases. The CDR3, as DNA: TGCGCCAGCAGGAAGGGGGCCGGTAATGAAAAACTGTTTTTT. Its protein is CASRKGAGNEKLFF.

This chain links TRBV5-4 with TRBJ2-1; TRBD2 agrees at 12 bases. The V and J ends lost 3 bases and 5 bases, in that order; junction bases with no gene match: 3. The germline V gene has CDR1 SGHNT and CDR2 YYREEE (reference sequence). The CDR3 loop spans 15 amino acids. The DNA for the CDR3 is TGTGCCAGCAGCTCTGGACTAGCGGGGAACAATGAGCAGTTCTTC. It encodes CASSSGLAGNNEQFF.

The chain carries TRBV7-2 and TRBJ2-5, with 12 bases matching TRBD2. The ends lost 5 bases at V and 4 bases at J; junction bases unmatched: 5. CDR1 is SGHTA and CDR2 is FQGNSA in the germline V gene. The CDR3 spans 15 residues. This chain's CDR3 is CASSPPGLAGETQYF. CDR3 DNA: TGTGCCAGCAGCCCTCCGGGACTAGCGGGAGAGACCCAGTACTTC.

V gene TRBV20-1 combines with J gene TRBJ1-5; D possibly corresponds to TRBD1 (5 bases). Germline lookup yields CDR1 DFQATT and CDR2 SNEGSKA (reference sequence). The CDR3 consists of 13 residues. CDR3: CSASASGGQPQHF. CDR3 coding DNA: TGCAGCGCGAGTGCTAGCGGGGGTCAGCCCCAGCATTTT.

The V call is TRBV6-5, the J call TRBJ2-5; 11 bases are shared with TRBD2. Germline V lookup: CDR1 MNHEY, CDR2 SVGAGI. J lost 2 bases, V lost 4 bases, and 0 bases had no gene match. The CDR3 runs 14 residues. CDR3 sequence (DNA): TGTGCCAGCAGTTTAGCGGGAGGGCAAGAGACCCAGTACTTC. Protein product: CASSLAGGQETQYF.

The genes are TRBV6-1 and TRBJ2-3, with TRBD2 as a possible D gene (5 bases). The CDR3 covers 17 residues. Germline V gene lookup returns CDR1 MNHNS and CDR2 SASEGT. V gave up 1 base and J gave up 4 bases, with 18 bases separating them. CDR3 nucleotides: TGTGCCAGCAGTGAAGGGAAGGGCTGGGAGAGATCAGATACGCAGTATTTT. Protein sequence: CASSEGKGWERSDTQYF.

CDR3 DNA sequence: TGTGCCAGTAGTATCCGGGACTTACACGCCTACGAGCAGTACTTC. Protein: CASSIRDLHAYEQYF. The rearrangement links TRBV19 to TRBJ2-7; D may be TRBD2 (6 bases). The CDR3 consists of 15 residues. Trimming pared 3 bases from V and 2 bases from J, leaving 14 bases between. Germline CDR1 reads LNHDA; CDR2 reads SQIVND (reference sequence).